This TCR beta chain was sequenced during a study of blood T cell repertoires in COVID-19. The wider study: Spain, Italy and the United States supplied samples that represented acute and convalescent COVID-19. From T cells, B-cell-depleted T cells, or PBMCs came the material, which was cDNA or gDNA.

Per the germline V gene, CDR1 is SGHRS and CDR2 is YFSETQ. Trimming pared 4 bases from V and 2 bases from J, leaving 16 bases between. The CDR3 is 16 amino acids. The assay was immunoSEQ multiplex PCR, and TCRdb's table has in-frame clones only and misses some. The repertoire includes 250,000 to 300,000 clones, under 90% of them detected once, and 0.85% to 0.95% sits in the top ten. Sample: peripheral blood. The chain combines TRBV5-1 with TRBJ1-5; D perhaps matches TRBD1 (6 bases). The clonotype originates from a woman between 40 and 55 years old who had recovered from COVID-19. Here the CDR3 DNA reads TGCGCCAGCAGCCCAACAGGGTTGAGGGGCAATCAGCCCCAGCATTTT. It codes for CASSPTGLRGNQPQHF.